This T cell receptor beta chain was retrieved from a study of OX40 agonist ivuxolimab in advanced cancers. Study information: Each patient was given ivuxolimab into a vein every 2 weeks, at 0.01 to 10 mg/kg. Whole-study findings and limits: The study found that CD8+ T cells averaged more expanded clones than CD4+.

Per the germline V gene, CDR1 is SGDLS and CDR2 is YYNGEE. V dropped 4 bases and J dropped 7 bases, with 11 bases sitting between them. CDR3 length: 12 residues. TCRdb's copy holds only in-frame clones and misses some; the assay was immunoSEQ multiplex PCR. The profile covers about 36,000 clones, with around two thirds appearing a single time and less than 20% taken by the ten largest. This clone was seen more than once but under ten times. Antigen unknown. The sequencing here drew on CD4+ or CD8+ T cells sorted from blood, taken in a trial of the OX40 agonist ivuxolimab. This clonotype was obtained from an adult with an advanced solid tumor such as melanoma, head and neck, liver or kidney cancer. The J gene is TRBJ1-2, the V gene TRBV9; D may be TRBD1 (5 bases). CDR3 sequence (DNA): TGTGCCAGCAGCCCTGGGACGAGTGGCTACACCTTC. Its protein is CASSPGTSGYTF. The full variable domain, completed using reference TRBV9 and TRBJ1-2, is DSGVTQTPKHLITATGQRVTLRCSPRSGDLSVYWYQQSLDQGLQFLIQYYNGEERAKGNILERFSAQQFPDLHSELNLSSLELGDSALYFCASSPGTSGYTFGSGTRLTVV.